This T cell receptor beta chain appears in the sequencing data of a study of vaccination and CD4 T cells after COVID-19. At the level of the study: Convalescent patients gave post-COVID blood a median approximately 100 days post-diagnosis, range 35 to 161.

In its sample, this clonotype was seen a few times. What it binds is unknown. Trimming stripped 8 bases from V and 2 bases from J, with 10 bases between. The CDR3 contains 14 residues. CDR1 MRHNA and CDR2 SNTAGT come from the germline V gene. Oncomine TCR Beta short-read sequencing was applied to DNA from cultured CD4+ T cells. Cultured CD4+ T cells yielded the extracted genomic DNA. TCRdb re-derived calls from the PCR reads in MiXCR, one entry per CDR3 protein. The repertoire holds 13,000 to 15,000 distinct CDR3 sequences, about 31% seen once, with 20% to 25% in the top ten. Treatment specified: roughly nine-day PBMC culture with coronavirus spike peptide pools or control peptides (ViraFEST assay).

The chain links TRBV6-4 to TRBJ1-6; tentatively, D is TRBD1 (6 bases). The source material was cultured CD4+ T cells from blood. The source of this sequence is a human donor with COVID-19. Written as DNA, the CDR3 is TGTGCCAGCTCACAGGGCGCCTATAATTCACCCCTCCACTTT. Translated, it gives CASSQGAYNSPLHF.